The subject of this entry is one T cell receptor (beta chain). The antigen is not known. MiXCR, run by TCRdb on the reads, gives a single entry per CDR3 protein. Here the sample spans a few hundred thousand distinct CDR3 sequences, 35% to 50% being singletons. Germline V lookup: CDR1 SGHTA, CDR2 FQGNSA. V shed 1 base and J 5 bases; nucleotides not matched to a gene: 8. The CDR3 loop spans 17 amino acids. The sample originates from a study of T cell repertoires in cytomegalovirus infection. The overall study: In the study, CMV epitopes included recently identified HLA-C-restricted and well-studied HLA-B-restricted ones. Public signatures in TCR beta pointed to CMV infection and matching HLA type. Study-wide results and caveats: Across the ex vivo response, the dominant clonotypes were HLA-C-restricted CMV-specific TCR beta clonotypes. Cumulative frequency (of public TCR beta family members) identified carriers of CMV plus the relevant HLA.

Here the sequenced sample was cultured PBMCs, taken from culture after CMV antigen stimulation. The source of this sequence is a human donor in good health (CMV status not recorded). Some clones in this sample may be carry-over from other donors' samples. The genes are TRBV7-2 and TRBJ2-5; 12 nucleotides match TRBD2. CDR3 in amino acids: CASSLVRLAGGRETQYF. CDR3 nucleotide sequence: TGTGCCAGCAGCTTAGTCCGGCTAGCGGGAGGGCGTGAGACCCAGTACTTC. Complete variable domain (other parts from reference TRBV7-2 and TRBJ2-5): GAGVSQSPSNKVTEKGKDVELRCDPISGHTALYWYRQSLGQGLEFLIYFQGNSAPDKSGLPSDRFSAERTGGSVSTLTIQRTQQEDSAVYLCASSLVRLAGGRETQYFGPGTRLLVL.